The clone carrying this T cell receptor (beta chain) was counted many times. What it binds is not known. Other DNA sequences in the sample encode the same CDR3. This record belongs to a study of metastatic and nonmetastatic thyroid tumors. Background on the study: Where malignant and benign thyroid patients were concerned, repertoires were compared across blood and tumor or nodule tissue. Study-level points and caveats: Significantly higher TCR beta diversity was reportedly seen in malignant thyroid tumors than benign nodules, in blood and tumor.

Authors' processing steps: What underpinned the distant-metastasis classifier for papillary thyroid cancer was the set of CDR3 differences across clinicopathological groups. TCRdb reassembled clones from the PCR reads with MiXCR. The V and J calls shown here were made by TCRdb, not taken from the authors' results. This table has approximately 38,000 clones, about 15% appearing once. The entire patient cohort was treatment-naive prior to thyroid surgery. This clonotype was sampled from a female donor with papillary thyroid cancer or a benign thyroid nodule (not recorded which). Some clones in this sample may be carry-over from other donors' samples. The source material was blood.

CDR3 amino acids: CASSRGLEETQYF. For the CDR3, the DNA is TGTGCCAGCAGCCGTGGACTAGAAGAGACCCAGTACTTC. The chain has TRBV11-3 and TRBJ2-5; 7 bases are a match to TRBD2. Germline V CDR1 and CDR2: SGHNT, YENEEA. V shed 5 bases and J 3 bases; nucleotides not matched to a gene: 3. The CDR3 totals 13 residues.